This TCR beta chain was found in a study of T-cell reconstitution after alpha-beta-depleted transplantation in children. This clonotype was counted many times. The V and J ends lost 2 bases and 6 bases respectively, with 13 bases between them. The CDR3 consists of 14 residues. TCRbeta library preparation incorporated unique molecular identifiers. TCRdb analysed the PCR reads with MiXCR anew, one entry per CDR3 protein. The table records hundreds of thousands of distinct CDR3 sequences, 16% of them present only once. This material consisted of PBMCs from the stem cell graft donor, taken from the stem cell graft. The origin of this receptor is a human donor who donated a stem cell graft to a child with acute myeloid leukemia. V is TRBV12-3 or TRBV12-4 and J is TRBJ1-2, with a tentative D call TRBD1 (5 bases). In DNA form, the CDR3 reads TGTGCCAGCAGTTTACAGGGAACCCAGGATGGCTACACCTTC. Residues: CASSLQGTQDGYTF.